The subject of this entry is one TCR beta chain. Its antigen has not been determined. Per-base quality was not reported, and no clone a single base away is much larger than it. Another Seattle source contributed samples from volunteer blood donors who had recovered from COVID-19. The collaborating institutions used their own protocols to collect whole blood in K2EDTA tubes. Collaborator samples were shipped for TCRbeta analysis as frozen whole blood, isolated PBMCs, or DNA extracted from either sample type. The data stem from a study of blood T cell repertoires in COVID-19 (dated by TCRdb to between 2020 and 2021). Regarding the research as a whole: Samples covering the acute and convalescent phases of COVID-19 were provided by collaborators in the United States, Italy and Spain. The prospective study material was composed of cDNA or gDNA derived from T cells, B-cell-depleted T cells, or PBMCs. Subjects who had been exposed to COVID-19, were actively infected with it, or had recovered from it provided the deeply sampled blood TCRbeta repertoires that made up the dataset. The repertoires were released in a freely available public database intended as a resource for research on the immune response to SARS-CoV-2. The samples were drawn from two sources: the first 160 participants of the ongoing ImmuneRACE study, and fewer than 1,500 subjects contributed by 6 global collaborators. Sample metadata almost always included a de-identified subject ID, COVID-19 status, age in years and sex. HLA class I and class II types, where available, came from metadata supplied by the sample provider rather than from assay-based typing. Overall study outcomes, separate from this receptor: The quantity of clinical and demographic metadata differed by source and by participant and was supplied without curation.

The immunoSEQ Assay, a bias-controlled multiplex PCR, was used to amplify TCRbeta CDR3 regions from genomic DNA. As for how the authors treated the data: The number of nucleated cells in each sample was estimated by amplification of reference gene primers within the assay. To quantify the absolute abundance of each unique TCRbeta CDR3 rearrangement, sequence reads were collapsed and filtered. Productive Simpson clonality was computed per sample as the square root of Simpson's diversity index over productive rearrangements. The source is immuneACCESS, and TCRdb retained only in-frame sequences with V and J called. Part of the clones is not carried over; for the studies checked, unresolved V genes explain less than half of this, and the remainder is unexplained. V and J calls and clone size follow that table, whereas D and trimming were derived from the DNA. This sample has around 260,000 clones in its table, and about 90% of those were observed once. Clones ranked in the top ten supply about 1.4% of the sample.

This TCR was sampled from a woman in her forties who had recovered from COVID-19. Sequenced input: peripheral blood.

The DNA is TGTGCCAGCAGTTATTACGGTTACTATGGCTACACCTTC. It is translated as CASSYYGYYGYTF. This chain is built from TRBV6-5 and TRBJ1-2; the D segment cannot be called with confidence. The germline V gene encodes CDR1 MNHEY and CDR2 SVGAGI. Counted from cysteine to phenylalanine, this CDR3 has 13 amino acids. Only CDR3 DNA is held: 39 bases, read in frame from base 1. V loses 3 bases of germline sequence and J loses 3 bases, and the interval between the two ends is 8 bases.